The next 24 T cell receptor beta chains were all read from a single sample in a study of shared clonotypes between healthy human individuals. Libraries were prepared by immunoSEQ multiplex PCR; TCRdb keeps only in-frame clonotypes and omits some of them. The sample lists some 2,000,000 clones, approximately 96% occurring once. The sample taken for sequencing was naive CD4+ T cells sorted from blood. As for subset: CD45RA+ positively selected. Receptor source: a man between 18 and 35 years old in good health.

Note on this clone: Other DNA sequences in the same sample also yield this CDR3. The V and J genes are TRBV18 and TRBJ2-7; D may be TRBD1 (5 bases). The V gene lost 1 base and the J gene lost 4 bases, with 8 bases spanning the gap. Germline V gene sequence: CDR1 KGHSH, CDR2 LQKENI. This CDR3 is 13 amino acids long. The DNA for the CDR3 is TGTGCCAGCTCACCACTCACAGGTTACGAGCAGTACTTC. This gives the protein CASSPLTGYEQYF.

The chain is built from TRBV18 and TRBJ2-7; 8 bases align to TRBD1. After removal of 4 bases from V and 4 bases from J, the junction contained 12 bases not matched to a gene. The CDR3 consists of 16 residues. Germline V lookup: CDR1 KGHSH, CDR2 LQKENI. CDR3 bases: TGTGCCAGCTCACTAACCGGGGACAGGAGAATTTACGAGCAGTACTTC. Protein: CASSLTGDRRIYEQYF.

The rearrangement uses TRBV30 and TRBJ2-3, with a possible D match to TRBD2 (6 bases). The germline gives CDR1 GTSNPN, CDR2 SVGIG (reference sequence). The CDR3 sequence is 16 residues long. Trimming left V 2 bases short and J 4 bases short, with 19 bases between. CDR3 protein: CAWSKRSPGRSDTQYF. The CDR3 DNA reads TGTGCCTGGAGTAAGCGATCCCCCGGGAGATCAGATACGCAGTATTTT.

This sequence joins TRBV6-1 and TRBJ2-5, with 11 bases aligning to TRBD2. J was trimmed by 1 base and V by 5 bases; bases with no gene match: 3. The CDR3 runs to 15 residues. Germline V lookup: CDR1 MNHNS, CDR2 SASEGT. The CDR3 nucleotides read TGTGCCAGCAGTCCTAGCGGGGGGCTCCAAGAGACCCAGTACTTC. Translated: CASSPSGGLQETQYF.

The gene calls are TRBV19 and TRBJ1-5; TRBD1 agrees at 9 bases. The CDR3 covers 15 residues. Germline-derived CDR1 and CDR2 are LNHDA and SQIVND (reference sequence). The V segment lost 6 bases and the J segment 3 bases; nucleotides outside the gene matches: 6. DNA for the CDR3: TGTGCCAGTAGGCCGGGACAGGGCTTCAATCAGCCCCAGCATTTT. Amino acids: CASRPGQGFNQPQHF.

This clone was recorded only once. The chain combines TRBV7-2 with TRBJ2-7, with D perhaps TRBD1 (5 bases). Germline assignment: CDR1 SGHTA and CDR2 FQGNSA. Trimming took off 1 base at V and 1 base at J, with 8 bases between the two ends. There are 14 residues in the CDR3. The DNA for the CDR3 is TGTGCCAGCAGCTTAGGGGGCTGGTCCTACGAGCAGTACTTC. It specifies CASSLGGWSYEQYF.

The CDR3 DNA reads TGCGCCAGCAGCCAAGATGGGGACGGCGGGAATCAGCCCCAGCATTTT. This encodes CASSQDGDGGNQPQHF. The chain uses TRBV4-1 and TRBJ1-5, with D perhaps matching TRBD1 (5 bases). V shed 0 bases and J shed 4 bases, with 13 bases lying between them. CDR1 and CDR2 (germline): MGHRA, YSYEKL. CDR3 length: 16 residues.

V gene TRBV19 combines with J gene TRBJ2-1; 12 bases fit TRBD2. Germline V gives CDR1 LNHDA, CDR2 SQIVND (reference sequence). V was pared by 8 bases and J by 8 bases, with 7 bases of the junction left unmatched. The CDR3 consists of 14 residues. The chain's CDR3 is CASSALAGGYEQFF. In DNA, the CDR3 is TGTGCCAGTTCGGCACTAGCGGGAGGATATGAGCAGTTCTTC. Looking up the rest from reference TRBV19 and TRBJ2-1 gives the full variable domain: DGGITQSPKYLFRKEGQNVTLSCEQNLNHDAMYWYRQDPGQGLRLIYYSQIVNDFQKGDIAEGYSVSREKKESFPLTVTSAQKNPTAFYLCASSALAGGYEQFFGPGTRLTVL.

A note on this clone: Additional DNA sequences in this sample encode the identical CDR3. The chain employs TRBV7-9 and TRBJ2-2; 7 bases fit TRBD1. V gave up 1 base and J gave up 1 base; unmatched junction bases: 0. CDR3 length equals 15 residues. CDR1 is SEHNR, CDR2 FQNEAQ, per germline (reference sequence). The CDR3 here is CASSLGQGNTGELFF. The CDR3 bases are TGTGCCAGCAGCTTAGGACAGGGGAACACCGGGGAGCTGTTTTTT.

The CDR3 sequence is CASSQSQGGNEKLFF. CDR3 coding DNA: TGCGCCAGCAGCCAATCACAGGGAGGTAATGAAAAACTGTTTTTT. The chain couples TRBV4-3 to TRBJ1-4; TRBD1 might be the D (6 bases). The CDR3 has 15 residues. The V and J ends lost 2 bases and 4 bases respectively, with 11 bases between them. The germline gives CDR1 LGHNA, CDR2 YSLEER.

The chain couples TRBV4-1 to TRBJ2-3; D remains unclear. V was pared by 3 bases and J by 3 bases, with 13 bases between. The CDR3 has 15 amino acids. Germline V lookup: CDR1 MGHRA, CDR2 YSYEKL. In DNA, the CDR3 is TGCGCCAGCAGCCACACCCGTGTTGGTACAGATACGCAGTATTTT. Translation: CASSHTRVGTDTQYF.

The J gene is TRBJ2-2, the V gene TRBV5-1; TRBD2 might be the D (6 bases). The CDR3 spans 13 residues. Germline V gene sequence: CDR1 SGHRS, CDR2 YFSETQ. The germline V and J ends were trimmed by 4 bases and 4 bases, with 8 bases remaining between them. The CDR3 DNA reads as TGCGCCAGCAGCGCGGGAATCACCGGGGAGCTGTTTTTT. This sequence encodes CASSAGITGELFF.

J is TRBJ1-4 and V is TRBV27; D gene unclear. Germline CDR1 and CDR2: MNHEY and SMNVEV (reference sequence). Deletions cut 2 bases from V and 4 bases from J, with 5 bases between. This CDR3 has 13 residues. CDR3 residues: CASSLKFNEKLFF. In DNA, the CDR3 is TGTGCCAGCAGTTTAAAGTTTAATGAAAAACTGTTTTTT.

The chain has TRBV9 and TRBJ2-3; D gene ambiguous. This CDR3 is built from 14 residues. The V gene's germline CDR1 is SGDLS and CDR2 YYNGEE. Deletions cut 0 bases from V and 0 bases from J, with 5 bases between. CDR3 in DNA: TGTGCCAGCAGCGTAGGTTGGAGCACAGATACGCAGTATTTT. It yields the protein CASSVGWSTDTQYF.

This chain links TRBV6-4 with TRBJ2-1, with 8 bases aligning to TRBD2. CDR1 is MRHNA and CDR2 is SNTAGT in the germline V gene. The CDR3 spans 13 residues. With V trimmed by 5 bases and J by 9 bases, 6 bases remained unmatched. The CDR3: CASSKRESSEQFF. The CDR3 nucleotides read TGTGCCAGCAGTAAGCGGGAGTCATCTGAGCAGTTCTTC.

The chain couples TRBV7-2 to TRBJ1-5, with 7 positions matching TRBD1. J gave up 4 bases and V 5 bases, and 8 bases lay outside the gene matches. Germline V gene sequence: CDR1 SGHTA, CDR2 FQGNSA. CDR3 size: 15 residues. The DNA of the CDR3 is TGTGCCAGCAGCCTCTACGGACAGGAGAATCAGCCCCAGCATTTT. Translating it yields CASSLYGQENQPQHF.

V gene TRBV15 combines with J gene TRBJ2-2, with 8 nucleotides matching TRBD1. Losses at the gene ends were 1 base for V and 1 base for J; bases not matched to a gene: 11. CDR1 is LNHNV, CDR2 YYDKDF, per germline (reference sequence). This CDR3 is built from 19 residues. This CDR3 reads CATSRGGSTGAQNTGELFF. The CDR3 DNA sequence: TGTGCCACCAGCAGAGGGGGTTCGACAGGGGCCCAGAACACCGGGGAGCTGTTTTTT. Full variable domain (outside the CDR3, taken from reference TRBV15 and TRBJ2-2): DAMVIQNPRYQVTQFGKPVTLSCSQTLNHNVMYWYQQKSSQAPKLLFHYYDKDFNNEADTPDNFQSRRPNTSFCFLDIRSPGLGDTAMYLCATSRGGSTGAQNTGELFFGEGSRLTVL.

The V call is TRBV7-2, the J call TRBJ2-3; maybe TRBD2 (5 bases). CDR3 length equals 17 residues. V was pared by 4 bases and J by 1 base, with 18 bases between. Germline V gives CDR1 SGHTA, CDR2 FQGNSA. The CDR3 protein is CASSSHPGILGTDTQYF. For the CDR3, the DNA is TGTGCCAGCAGCTCGCACCCCGGGATACTGGGCACAGATACGCAGTATTTT. The whole variable domain, filled in from reference TRBV7-2 and TRBJ2-3, reads GAGVSQSPSNKVTEKGKDVELRCDPISGHTALYWYRQSLGQGLEFLIYFQGNSAPDKSGLPSDRFSAERTGGSVSTLTIQRTQQEDSAVYLCASSSHPGILGTDTQYFGPGTRLTVL.

This sequence joins TRBV7-9 and TRBJ2-3; 9 bases align to TRBD2. From germline, CDR1 is SEHNR and CDR2 FQNEAQ (reference sequence). The CDR3 is 15 amino acids. V dropped 8 bases and J dropped 0; count of bases not matched to a gene: 6. The CDR3 sequence is CASGRLAASTDTQYF. The CDR3 region has the DNA TGTGCCAGCGGCCGACTAGCGGCGAGCACAGATACGCAGTATTTT.

The rearrangement uses TRBV5-1 and TRBJ1-6, with a possible D match to TRBD1 (6 bases). V lost 5 bases and J lost 0, with 24 bases in between. Germline lookup yields CDR1 SGHRS and CDR2 YFSETQ. CDR3 size: 20 residues. This chain's CDR3 is CASRPSAGAPPSSYNSPLHF. For the CDR3, the DNA is TGCGCCAGCAGGCCCTCGGCGGGGGCACCCCCGAGCTCCTATAATTCACCCCTCCACTTT.

This rearrangement joins TRBV9 to TRBJ2-1; a weak D match, TRBD2 (7 bases). CDR3 length: 15 residues. Trimming removed 3 bases from V and 2 bases from J, with 12 bases in between. The germline CDR1 and CDR2 sequences are SGDLS and YYNGEE. The CDR3 loop is CASSGAGATYNEQFF. Written as DNA, the CDR3 is TGTGCCAGCAGCGGGGCGGGGGCCACCTACAATGAGCAGTTCTTC.

This chain uses TRBV6-4 with TRBJ2-3; 8 bases line up with TRBD1. V was clipped by 5 bases and J by 1 base; unmatched bases: 2. CDR1 MRHNA and CDR2 SNTAGT come from the germline V gene. The length of the CDR3 is 14 residues. The CDR3 region is CASSPQGGTDTQYF. CDR3 in DNA: TGTGCCAGCAGTCCACAGGGGGGCACAGATACGCAGTATTTT.

Here the CDR3 reads CSVAPDRGSTDTQYF. The CDR3 DNA sequence: TGCAGCGTTGCCCCCGACAGGGGAAGCACAGATACGCAGTATTTT. This rearrangement joins TRBV29-1 to TRBJ2-3; 8 positions match TRBD1. V gave up 4 bases and J gave up 0 bases; unmatched junction bases: 6. Germline V CDR1 and CDR2: SQVTM, ANQGSEA. This CDR3 contains 15 residues.

With regard to this clone: The sample contains more than one DNA sequence encoding this CDR3. The chain uses TRBV30 and TRBJ1-3; D gene unclear. The CDR3 runs 13 residues. The V end lost 0 bases, the J end lost 3 bases, and 6 bases lay between the germline ends. Germline V lookup: CDR1 GTSNPN, CDR2 SVGIG (reference sequence). The CDR3: CAWSVSGGNTIYF. The CDR3 DNA sequence: TGTGCCTGGAGTGTTTCAGGTGGAAACACCATATATTTT.